These 18 T cell receptor beta chains share one sample of origin, sequenced in a study of shared clonotypes between healthy human individuals. Using immunoSEQ multiplex PCR, the repertoire was profiled, and TCRdb retains in-frame clones only, with some absent. The sample lists about a million clones, roughly 80% seen once, with 0.7% to 0.95% in the top ten. Material for sequencing was memory CD4+ T cells from PBMCs. This sample's subset: CD45RA-negative fraction. Every receptor here comes from a young man in good health. Some clones in this sample may be carry-over from other donors' samples.

The J gene is TRBJ2-3, the V gene TRBV5-1; weak D call: TRBD1 (5 bases). V was clipped by 4 bases and J by 3 bases, with 15 bases between them. In germline, CDR1 is SGHRS, CDR2 YFSETQ. The CDR3 is 15 residues long. In DNA, the CDR3 is TGCGCCAGCAGCCTTTCAGGGTTCCGTACAGATACGCAGTATTTT. It yields the protein CASSLSGFRTDTQYF.

The chain combines TRBV4-1 with TRBJ2-1; D unresolved. V shed 0 bases and J shed 5 bases, with 17 bases lying between them. The CDR3 extends over 17 amino acids. Per the germline V gene, CDR1 is MGHRA and CDR2 is YSYEKL. CDR3 DNA: TGCGCCAGCAGCCAAGAAGTGAACAGAAGGGCCCACAATGAGCAGTTCTTC. Protein: CASSQEVNRRAHNEQFF.

The gene calls are TRBV7-3 and TRBJ2-7, with a weak D call TRBD2 (5 bases). The CDR3 totals 18 residues. Trimming left V 2 bases short and J 2 bases short, with 22 bases between. The germline CDR1 and CDR2 sequences are SGHTA and FQGTGA. CDR3 nucleotides: TGTGCCAGCAGCTTAGAGGGATCTTCGTCTATAGGGACCTACGAGCAGTACTTC. The encoded protein is CASSLEGSSSIGTYEQYF.

The chain joins TRBV28 to TRBJ2-5; possibly TRBD2 for D (5 bases). The closer fit of TRBJ2-7 to the DNA end suggests the J call may be wrong. The CDR3 runs 14 residues. The V gene's germline CDR1 is MDHEN and CDR2 SYDVKM. In DNA form, the CDR3 reads TGTGCCAGCTCCTGGTCGGGGTTAGTCTACGAGCAGTACTTC. Amino acids: CASSWSGLVYEQYF.

The chain is built from TRBV4-2 and TRBJ1-2; no reliable D call. Per germline, CDR1 LGHNA and CDR2 YNFKEQ. V was cut by 8 bases and J by 8 bases, with 18 bases left in between. There are 13 residues in the CDR3. The CDR3 sequence: CASAQLETWGYTF. In DNA, the CDR3 is TGTGCCAGCGCCCAGTTGGAGACATGGGGCTACACCTTC.

On this clone itself: A much bigger clone sits one base away, suggesting this may be a read error. The V gene is TRBV7-2, the J gene TRBJ1-5; unclear D gene. The CDR3 totals 13 residues. CDR1 and CDR2 (germline): SGHTA, FQGNSA. The V gene lost 5 bases and the J gene lost 1 base, with 6 bases spanning the gap. The CDR3: CASSGDSNQPQHF. CDR3 coding DNA: TGTGCCAGCAGCGGAGACAGCAATCAGCCCCAGCATTTT.

The J gene is TRBJ1-1, the V gene TRBV18; D is perhaps TRBD1 (5 bases). The CDR3 is 13 residues long. Germline V CDR1 and CDR2: KGHSH, LQKENI. V lost 0 bases and J 9 bases, leaving 11 bases between the germline ends. The CDR3 nucleotides read TGTGCCAGCTCACCACCGGGAGGGGAGAAAGCTTTCTTT. This codes for CASSPPGGEKAFF. Complete variable domain (other parts from reference TRBV18 and TRBJ1-1): NAGVMQNPRHLVRRRGQEARLRCSPMKGHSHVYWYRQLPEEGLKFMVYLQKENIIDESGMPKERFSAEFPKEGPSILRIQQVVRGDSAAYFCASSPPGGEKAFFGQGTRLTVV.

The rearrangement uses TRBV29-1 and TRBJ2-3; TRBD2 is a possible D gene (6 bases). The CDR3 has 13 residues. The ends were cut back, 5 bases at V and 2 bases at J, with 11 bases in the middle. CDR1 is SQVTM and CDR2 is ANQGSEA in the germline V gene. The DNA of the CDR3 is TGCAGCGTTCACGGAGGGTTCACAGATACGCAGTATTTT. Its protein is CSVHGGFTDTQYF.

Comments on this clone: Other nucleotide sequences in the sample specify the same CDR3. V usage is TRBV18 and J usage is TRBJ2-7, with 7 bases fitting TRBD1. Germline-derived CDR1 and CDR2 are KGHSH and LQKENI. The CDR3 totals 14 residues. J lost 2 bases, V lost 3 bases, and 4 bases had no gene match. CDR3 in amino acids: CASSPRQGTYEQYF. The DNA of the CDR3 is TGTGCCAGCTCACCGCGACAGGGAACCTACGAGCAGTACTTC.

Comment on this clone: This CDR3 is also generated by other DNA sequences in the sample. The CDR3 DNA reads as TGTGCCAGCTCGCCTAGTATAGATCAGCCCCAGCATTTT. Its translation is CASSPSIDQPQHF. The rearrangement links TRBV18 to TRBJ1-5; D gene unclear. Germline V gives CDR1 KGHSH, CDR2 LQKENI. The CDR3 is 13 residues long. V dropped 6 bases and J dropped 5 bases, with 11 bases sitting between them. Filled out from reference TRBV18 and TRBJ1-5, the complete variable domain reads NAGVMQNPRHLVRRRGQEARLRCSPMKGHSHVYWYRQLPEEGLKFMVYLQKENIIDESGMPKERFSAEFPKEGPSILRIQQVVRGDSAAYFCASSPSIDQPQHFGDGTRLSIL.

This clone is a singleton in its sample. CDR3 residues: CASSPRRSGHNEQFF. The CDR3 nucleotides are TGCGCCAGCAGCCCGCGCCGTTCCGGTCACAATGAGCAGTTCTTC. The V call is TRBV5-1, the J call TRBJ2-1; D ambiguous. V was pared by 4 bases and J by 5 bases, with 16 bases between. This CDR3 has 15 amino acids. Looked up from germline, CDR1 is SGHRS and CDR2 is YFSETQ.

This clone was picked up one time. The chain has TRBV5-4 and TRBJ2-1, with D possibly being TRBD2 (5 bases). This CDR3 is built from 14 residues. CDR1 is SGHNT, CDR2 YYREEE, per germline (reference sequence). V was cut by 0 bases and J by 4 bases, with 8 bases left in between. In nucleotides, the CDR3 is TGTGCCAGCAGCTTGGAACGGACTTACAATGAGCAGTTCTTC. It yields the protein CASSLERTYNEQFF.

CDR3 amino acids: CASSISMTAQNTEAFF. In DNA, the CDR3 is TGTGCCAGTAGTATATCGATGACAGCTCAGAACACTGAAGCTTTCTTT. The chain couples TRBV19 to TRBJ1-1, with a weak D call TRBD1 (5 bases). V lost 2 bases and J 1 base, leaving 14 bases between the germline ends. This CDR3 is 16 amino acids long. Per the germline V gene, CDR1 is LNHDA and CDR2 is SQIVND (reference sequence).

The chain recombines TRBV5-1 with TRBJ2-5, with 7 positions matching TRBD2. The ends lost 3 bases at V and 1 base at J; junction bases unmatched: 9. This CDR3 is 16 amino acids long. CDR1 is SGHRS, CDR2 YFSETQ, per germline. The CDR3 protein is CASSYGASGLQETQYF. CDR3 sequence (DNA): TGCGCCAGCAGCTACGGGGCTAGCGGACTCCAAGAGACCCAGTACTTC.

On this clone: Additional DNA sequences in this sample encode the identical CDR3. The chain has TRBV27 and TRBJ2-1, with D uncertain. This CDR3 region has 11 residues. Trimming stripped 8 bases from V and 4 bases from J, with 6 bases between. The germline CDR1 and CDR2 sequences are MNHEY and SMNVEV (reference sequence). The CDR3 DNA reads TGTGCCAGCCGCCAGTACAATGAGCAGTTCTTC. As protein: CASRQYNEQFF.

This clone was detected only once. The chain recombines TRBV28 with TRBJ1-3; perhaps TRBD1 as D (5 bases). CDR1 and CDR2 from the germline V gene are MDHEN and SYDVKM. The CDR3 totals 15 residues. Trimming removed 7 bases from V and 0 bases from J, with 13 bases in between. The DNA of the CDR3 is TGTGCCAGCACAGGGAGTTCCTTCTCTGGAAACACCATATATTTT. This translates into CASTGSSFSGNTIYF.

As concerns this clone: The sample holds other DNA sequences that translate to the same CDR3. The chain has TRBV29-1 and TRBJ2-5; 9 bases align to TRBD1. The length of the CDR3 is 12 residues. Looked up from germline, CDR1 is SQVTM and CDR2 is ANQGSEA. V trimming: 6 bases; J trimming: 4 bases; junction bases outside the gene matches: 3. The CDR3 reads CSVDRGGETQYF. The CDR3 nucleotides are TGCAGCGTCGACAGGGGGGGAGAGACCCAGTACTTC.

The rearrangement uses TRBV27 and TRBJ2-1; 7 bases match TRBD2. The CDR3 is 14 amino acids. V trimming: 6 bases; J trimming: 5 bases; junction bases outside the gene matches: 7. Looked up from germline, CDR1 is MNHEY and CDR2 is SMNVEV (reference sequence). CDR3 protein: CASRPAGYDNEQFF. The CDR3 DNA reads as TGTGCCAGCAGGCCAGCGGGATATGACAATGAGCAGTTCTTC.